A single TCR beta chain is shown here with its context. The data are from a study of blood T cell repertoires in COVID-19. Study-wide background: Researchers got acute and convalescent COVID-19 samples from the United States, Italy and Spain.

V gave up 4 bases and J gave up 2 bases, with 9 bases separating them. The germline CDR1 and CDR2 sequences are SQVTM and ANQGSEA. CDR3 length: 13 amino acids. Libraries were prepared by immunoSEQ multiplex PCR; TCRdb keeps only in-frame clonotypes and omits some of them. This repertoire shows about 170,000 clones, 80% to 90% found once; its top ten account for 3.6%. The source of this sequence is a woman aged 45-59 years in a cohort exposed to, infected with or recovered from COVID-19 (not recorded which). Sequencing was carried out using PBMCs or T cells enriched from blood (not recorded which). The genes are TRBV29-1 and TRBJ2-1; a possible D gene is TRBD1 (6 bases). CDR3 nucleotides: TGCAGCGTTGGGACAGCGACCTACAATGAGCAGTTCTTC. Amino acid sequence: CSVGTATYNEQFF.